A selection of T cell receptor beta chains follows, all from one sample in a study of blood T cell repertoires in COVID-19. Only in-frame clones appear in the TCRdb table, and some are missing; sequencing was by immunoSEQ multiplex PCR. The table has tens of thousands of clones, 65% to 85% seen once. The sample was peripheral blood. The receptor source for this set is a man in his 70s with acute or convalescent COVID-19. The CDR3 runs from the conserved cysteine through the conserved F or W. Fields, in order: V gene, CDR3 length, J gene, CDR3 protein.

V: TRBV5-5; length: 15; J: TRBJ1-1; CDR3: CASSFSWQLNTEAFF
V: TRBV3-1/TRBV3-2; length: 13; J: TRBJ2-5; CDR3: CASSQVIMETQYF
V: TRBV18; length: 14; J: TRBJ2-7; CDR3: CASSPTSGTYEQYF
V: TRBV11-2; length: 14; J: TRBJ1-5; CDR3: CASSLDGAAGPQHF
V: TRBV3-1/TRBV3-2; length: 13; J: TRBJ1-2; CDR3: CASSLQGNYGYTF
V: TRBV29-1; length: 12; J: TRBJ1-4; CDR3: CSVDPGPLGLFF
V: TRBV2; length: 14; J: TRBJ1-6; CDR3: CASQLGTANSPLHF
V: TRBV5-1; length: 15; J: TRBJ1-5; CDR3: CASSLGQASNQPQHF
V: TRBV5-5; length: 15; J: TRBJ1-2; CDR3: CASSSVGPANYGYTF
V: TRBV28; length: 13; J: TRBJ1-1; CDR3: CASSKPGGLGAFF
V: TRBV28; length: 15; J: TRBJ2-1; CDR3: CASSPGGGKYNEQFF
V: TRBV18; length: 16; J: TRBJ1-2; CDR3: CASSPGGGFDSYGYTF
V: TRBV5-1; length: 14; J: TRBJ1-5; CDR3: CASSLGQGDQPQHF
V: TRBV20-1; length: 11; J: TRBJ2-1; CDR3: CSARDEVSRVF
V: TRBV15; length: 13; J: TRBJ2-7; CDR3: CATSETGATEQYF
V: TRBV7-2; length: 12; J: TRBJ1-1; CDR3: CASTLPPTEAFF
V: TRBV19; length: 14; J: TRBJ1-1; CDR3: CASSIRGLNTEAFF
V: TRBV7-2; length: 15; J: TRBJ1-6; CDR3: CASTPGGAYNSPLHF
V: TRBV10-1; length: 13; J: TRBJ1-1; CDR3: CASSEKPNTEAFF
V: TRBV3-1/TRBV3-2; length: 16; J: TRBJ2-7; CDR3: CASSQKTSGVSYEQYF
V: TRBV12-2; length: 17; J: TRBJ2-2; CDR3: CASRPEKGELSPGELFF
V: TRBV24-1; length: 14; J: TRBJ1-1; CDR3: CATSDGTGGTEAFF
V: TRBV9; length: 15; J: TRBJ1-5; CDR3: CASSANPQGSQPQHF
V: TRBV19; length: 15; J: TRBJ2-4; CDR3: CASSGQTEAKNIQYF
V: TRBV3-1/TRBV3-2; length: 15; J: TRBJ2-3; CDR3: CASSQTSGRGSTQYF
V: TRBV27; length: 14; J: TRBJ1-2; CDR3: CASSLFPSGEGYTF
V: TRBV7-3; length: 14; J: TRBJ1-1; CDR3: CASSLTGMNTEAFF
V: TRBV11-2; length: 15; J: TRBJ2-2; CDR3: CASSFISRGGGELFF
V: TRBV7-2; length: 14; J: TRBJ1-6; CDR3: CASSLGPGYSPLHF
V: TRBV19; length: 17; J: TRBJ1-2; CDR3: CASSMAVGQVAIYGYTF
V: TRBV7-8; length: 18; J: TRBJ2-6; CDR3: CASSLNNRGLSGANVLTF
V: TRBV12-3/TRBV12-4; length: 13; J: TRBJ2-7; CDR3: CASSLARAIEQYF
V: TRBV2; length: 15; J: TRBJ1-4; CDR3: CASSEVGAFNEKLFF
V: TRBV19; length: 13; J: TRBJ1-1; CDR3: CASSISGNTEAFF
V: TRBV4-3; length: 16; J: TRBJ1-1; CDR3: CASSQDPQGEGTEAFF
V: TRBV2; length: 15; J: TRBJ2-2; CDR3: CASTEGTGNTGELFF
V: TRBV11-2; length: 16; J: TRBJ1-5; CDR3: CASSLDTGWNNQPQHF
V: TRBV6-2/TRBV6-3; length: 13; J: TRBJ2-7; CDR3: CASSTTSPYEQYF
V: TRBV3-1/TRBV3-2; length: 12; J: TRBJ1-1; CDR3: CASSQGRGEAFF